This TCR beta chain is drawn from a study of radiotherapy plus CTLA-4 blockade in lung cancer. Study-wide results and limits: Subsequent to radiotherapy plus ipilimumab, tumor-derived TCR clones underwent expansion in blood.

CDR1 and CDR2 (germline): LNHDA, SQIVND (reference sequence). Trimming pared 5 bases from V and 4 bases from J, leaving 10 bases between. This CDR3 has 13 amino acids. This clone was recorded only once. What it binds is unknown. Libraries were prepared by immunoSEQ multiplex PCR; TCRdb keeps only in-frame clonotypes and omits some of them. The sample includes some 64,000 clones, less than 85% of them seen just once. The sequence came from a human donor with non-small cell lung cancer whose response to radiotherapy plus ipilimumab could not be evaluated. Some clones in this sample may be carry-over from other donors' samples. Sequencing used peripheral blood, obtained from a patient treated with radiotherapy plus ipilimumab. This sequence joins TRBV19 and TRBJ2-3, with D possibly matching TRBD1 (5 bases). CDR3 sequence reads: CASSPLGADTQYF. DNA for the CDR3: TGTGCCAGTAGTCCCTTAGGGGCAGATACGCAGTATTTT.